This TCR beta chain was observed in a study of Graves' ophthalmopathy and Graves' hyperthyroidism. General observations from the study: The blood repertoire also included most expanded thyroid clonotypes above 0.001 frequency.

The V and J ends lost 4 bases and 5 bases respectively, with 11 bases between them. The CDR3 loop spans 13 amino acids. The V gene's germline CDR1 is LGHDT and CDR2 YNNKEL (reference sequence). This clonotype showed up just a few times. Its antigen is not identified. A follow-up of 18 months without ophthalmopathy meant that hyperthyroidism was stable. As diagnostic evidence, clinical symptoms, serum thyroxine, TRAb, thyroid ultrasound and orbital computed tomography were relied upon. It was from 8.5 to 10 ml of fresh peripheral blood that the PBMCs came. The study amplified TCR beta CDR3 regions using RNA transcripts. An opening RT-PCR round employed HTBI primers and preceded a second-round multiplex PCR. TCRdb fed the multiplex PCR reads into MiXCR, producing one record per CDR3 protein. The table records a few hundred thousand distinct CDR3 sequences, 15% of them present only once.

The TCR was taken from a woman younger than 35 with stable Graves' hyperthyroidism. The V call is TRBV3-1, the J call TRBJ2-5; D is undetermined. Material for sequencing was peripheral blood. Here the CDR3 DNA reads TGTGCCAGCAGCCCCCCACTGGAGGAGACCCAGTACTTC. It translates to CASSPPLEETQYF.